This passage covers 3 T cell receptor beta chains from one sample sequenced in a study of molecular identifiers for immune sequencing clone quantification. One entry per CDR3 protein results from TCRdb running MiXCR on the PCR reads. Here the sample spans about 630,000 distinct CDR3 sequences, about 25% being singletons. The sequenced sample was naive CD8+ T cells from blood, with Jurkat cell RNA spiked in. As to subset: FACS-sorted CD8+CD4-CCR7+CD45RA+ naive T cells. These receptors were taken from a human donor in good health. Some libraries in this study had Jurkat cell RNA spiked in.

As for this clonotype: A much bigger clone sits one base away, suggesting this may be a read error. The CDR3 reads CASSYIGIGNQPQRF. DNA of the CDR3: TGTGCCAGCAGTTACATTGGGATCGGTAATCAGCCCCAGCGTTTT. The rearrangement joins TRBV6-2 or TRBV6-3 to TRBJ1-5; D unresolved. CDR3 length equals 15 residues. Germline V gives CDR1 MNHEY, CDR2 SVGEGT.

A remark on this clonotype: This could be a read error, since a much larger clone is one nucleotide away. The chain links TRBV25-1 to TRBJ2-5; 8 positions match TRBD1. CDR1 and CDR2 (germline): MGHDK, SYGVNS. J lost 4 bases, V lost 4 bases, and 5 bases had no gene match. The CDR3 has 14 residues. CDR3 coding DNA: TGTGCCAGCAGTGGACGGACAGGGATAGAGACCCAGTACTTC. Amino acids: CASSGRTGIETQYF.

The chain carries TRBV11-2 and TRBJ2-1, with TRBD2 matching over 8 bases. The V gene end was trimmed by 6 bases and the J gene end by 0 bases; junction bases not matched to a gene: 4. The germline gives CDR1 SGHAT, CDR2 FQNNGV. This CDR3 region has 15 residues. The CDR3 loop is CASRESGSSYNEQFF. The DNA of the CDR3 is TGTGCCAGCAGAGAGAGCGGGAGCTCCTACAATGAGCAGTTCTTC.